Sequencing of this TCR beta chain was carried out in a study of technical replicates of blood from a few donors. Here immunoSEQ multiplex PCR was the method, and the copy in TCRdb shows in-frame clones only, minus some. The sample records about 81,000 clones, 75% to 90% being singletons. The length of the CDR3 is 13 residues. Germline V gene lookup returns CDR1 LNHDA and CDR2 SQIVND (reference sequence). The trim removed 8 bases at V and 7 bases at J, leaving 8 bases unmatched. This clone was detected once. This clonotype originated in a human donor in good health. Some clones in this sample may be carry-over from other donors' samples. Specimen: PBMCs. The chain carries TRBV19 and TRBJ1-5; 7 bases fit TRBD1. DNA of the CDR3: TGTGCCAGTCAGACAGGGCACGAGCAGCCCCAGCATTTT. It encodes CASQTGHEQPQHF.